The present entry profiles one TCR beta chain with its context. Its antigen is still unknown. The data stem from a study of a mutant IDH1 vaccine in newly diagnosed glioma. For the study at large: Patients arrived already treated with radiotherapy, temozolomide, or both, most having had both. Study outcomes and limitations: Pseudoprogression appeared independent of alterations in top peripheral clonotypes.

J lost 0 bases, V lost 7 bases, and 9 bases had no gene match. Germline V gives CDR1 MNHEY, CDR2 SVGAGI. The CDR3 contains 15 residues. Here immunoSEQ multiplex PCR was the method, and the copy in TCRdb shows in-frame clones only, minus some. The sample records roughly 130,000 clones, 80% being singletons. The sample's time point: week 11, during vaccination. Vaccine doses each comprised 300 ug of mutant IDH1 20-mer peptide, with topical imiquimod. This sequence joins TRBV6-5 and TRBJ2-7; 7 nucleotides line up with TRBD1. The sample was PBMCs, taken from a glioma patient whose treatment included an IDH1 peptide vaccine. The TCR sequence derives from a man in his forties or fifties with glioma. The CDR3 DNA sequence: TGTGCCAGCACCCAGAAGACAGGGCGCTCCTACGAGCAGTACTTC. The encoded protein is CASTQKTGRSYEQYF.